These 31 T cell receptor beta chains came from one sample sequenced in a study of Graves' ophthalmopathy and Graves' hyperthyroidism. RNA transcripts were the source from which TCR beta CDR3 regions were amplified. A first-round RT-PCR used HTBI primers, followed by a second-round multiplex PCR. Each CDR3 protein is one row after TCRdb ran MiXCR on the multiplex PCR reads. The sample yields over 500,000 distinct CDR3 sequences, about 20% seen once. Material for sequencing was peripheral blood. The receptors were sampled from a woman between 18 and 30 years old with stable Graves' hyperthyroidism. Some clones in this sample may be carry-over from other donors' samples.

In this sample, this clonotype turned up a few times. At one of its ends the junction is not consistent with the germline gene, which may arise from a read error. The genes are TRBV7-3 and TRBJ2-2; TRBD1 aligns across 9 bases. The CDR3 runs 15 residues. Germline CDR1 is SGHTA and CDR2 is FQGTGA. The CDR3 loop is CASRRDRELHGELVF. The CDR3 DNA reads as TGTGCCAGCCGACGGGACAGGGAATTGCACGGGGAGCTGGTTTTT.

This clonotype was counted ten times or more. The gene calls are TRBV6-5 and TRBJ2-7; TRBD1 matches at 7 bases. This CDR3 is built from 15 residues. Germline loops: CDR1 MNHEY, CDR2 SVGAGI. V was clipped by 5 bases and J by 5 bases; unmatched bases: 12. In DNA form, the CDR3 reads TGTGCCAGCAGTAACCCTCCGACAGGGTTCCACGAGCAGTACTTC. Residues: CASSNPPTGFHEQYF.

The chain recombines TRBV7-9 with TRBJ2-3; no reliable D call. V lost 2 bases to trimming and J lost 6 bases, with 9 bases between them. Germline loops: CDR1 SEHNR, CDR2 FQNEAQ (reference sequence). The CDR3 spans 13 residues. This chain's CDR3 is CASSLIAWDTQYF. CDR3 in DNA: TGTGCCAGCAGCTTAATCGCCTGGGATACGCAGTATTTT. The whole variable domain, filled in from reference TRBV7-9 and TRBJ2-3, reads DTGVSQNPRHKITKRGQNVTFRCDPISEHNRLYWYRQTLGQGPEFLTYFQNEAQLEKSRLLSDRFSAERPKGSFSTLEIQRTEQGDSAMYLCASSLIAWDTQYFGPGTRLTVL.

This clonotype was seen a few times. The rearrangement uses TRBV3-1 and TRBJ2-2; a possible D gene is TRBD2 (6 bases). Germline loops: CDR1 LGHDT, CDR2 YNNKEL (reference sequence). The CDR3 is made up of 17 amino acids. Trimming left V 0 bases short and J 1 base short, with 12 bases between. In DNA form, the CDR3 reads TGTGCCAGCAGCCAAGACGGAGCGGGCAAGAACACCGGGGAGCTGTTTTTT. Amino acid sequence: CASSQDGAGKNTGELFF.

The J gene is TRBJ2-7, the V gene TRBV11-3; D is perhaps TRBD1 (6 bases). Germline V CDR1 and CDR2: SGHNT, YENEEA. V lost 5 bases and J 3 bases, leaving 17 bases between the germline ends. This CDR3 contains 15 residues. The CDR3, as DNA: TGTGCCAGCAGCCAGAGAGGGGGTAAAATCTACGAGCAGTACTTC. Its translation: CASSQRGGKIYEQYF.

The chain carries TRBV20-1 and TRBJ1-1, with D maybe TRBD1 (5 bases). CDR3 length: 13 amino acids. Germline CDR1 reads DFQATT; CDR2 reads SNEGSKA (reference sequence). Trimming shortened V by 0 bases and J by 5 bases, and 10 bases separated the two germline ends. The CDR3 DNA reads TGCAGTGCTAGAGAAGGGGCCGTTACTGAAGCTTTCTTT. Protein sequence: CSAREGAVTEAFF.

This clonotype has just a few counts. The CDR3 loop reads CASSPGGGHNYNSPLHF. The DNA of the CDR3 is TGCGCCAGCAGCCCTGGTGGAGGGCACAATTATAATTCACCCCTCCACTTT. V and J are TRBV5-1 and TRBJ1-6; no reliable D call. The CDR3 covers 17 residues. V lost 4 bases and J 4 bases, leaving 18 bases between the germline ends. Germline CDR1 reads SGHRS; CDR2 reads YFSETQ. The variable domain in full, completed from reference TRBV5-1 and TRBJ1-6, reads KAGVTQTPRYLIKTRGQQVTLSCSPISGHRSVSWYQQTPGQGLQFLFEYFSETQRNKGNFPGRFSGRQFSNSRSEMNVSTLELGDSALYLCASSPGGGHNYNSPLHFGNGTRLTVT.

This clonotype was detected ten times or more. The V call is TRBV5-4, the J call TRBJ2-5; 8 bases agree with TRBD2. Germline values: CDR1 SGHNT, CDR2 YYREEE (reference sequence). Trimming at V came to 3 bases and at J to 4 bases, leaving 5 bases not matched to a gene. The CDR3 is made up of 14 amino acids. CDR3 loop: CASSSGREGETQYF. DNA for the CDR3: TGTGCCAGCAGCTCGGGCCGGGAGGGAGAGACCCAGTACTTC.

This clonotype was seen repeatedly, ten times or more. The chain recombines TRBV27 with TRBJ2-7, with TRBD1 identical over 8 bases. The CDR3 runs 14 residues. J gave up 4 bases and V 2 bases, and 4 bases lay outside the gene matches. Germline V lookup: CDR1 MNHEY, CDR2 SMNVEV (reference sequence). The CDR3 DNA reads TGTGCCAGCAGTTTAAGCAGGGGGCTTTACGAGCAGTACTTC. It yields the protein CASSLSRGLYEQYF.

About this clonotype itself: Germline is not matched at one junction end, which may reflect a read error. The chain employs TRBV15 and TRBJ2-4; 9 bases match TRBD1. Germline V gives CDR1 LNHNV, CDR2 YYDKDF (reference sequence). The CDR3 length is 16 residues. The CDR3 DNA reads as TGTGCCACCAGCAGGGGGACAGGGCTGGGCAAAAACACTCAGTACTTC. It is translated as CATSRGTGLGKNTQYF.

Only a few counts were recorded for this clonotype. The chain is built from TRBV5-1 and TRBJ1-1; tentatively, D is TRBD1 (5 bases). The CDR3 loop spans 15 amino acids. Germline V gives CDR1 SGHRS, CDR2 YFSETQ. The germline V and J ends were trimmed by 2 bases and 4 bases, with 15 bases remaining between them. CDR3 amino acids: CASSLTGVGTTEAFF. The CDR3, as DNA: TGCGCCAGCAGCTTAACCGGCGTTGGGACCACTGAAGCTTTCTTT.

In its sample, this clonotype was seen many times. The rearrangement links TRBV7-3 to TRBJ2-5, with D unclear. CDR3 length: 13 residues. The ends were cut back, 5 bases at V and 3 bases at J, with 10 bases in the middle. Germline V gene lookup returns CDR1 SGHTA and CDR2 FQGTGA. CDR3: CASSLNVEETQYF. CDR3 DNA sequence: TGTGCCAGCAGCCTTAATGTGGAAGAGACCCAGTACTTC.

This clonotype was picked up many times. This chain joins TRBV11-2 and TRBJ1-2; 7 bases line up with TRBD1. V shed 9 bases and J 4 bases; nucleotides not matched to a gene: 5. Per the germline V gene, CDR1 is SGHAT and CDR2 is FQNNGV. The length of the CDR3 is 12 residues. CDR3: CASPGGPYGYTF. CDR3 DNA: TGTGCCAGTCCAGGGGGGCCCTATGGCTACACCTTC.

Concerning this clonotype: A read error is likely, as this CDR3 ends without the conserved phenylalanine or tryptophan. CDR3 coding DNA: TGTGCCAGCAGCTTAAGTGGTGGGGACACTGAAGCTTTCGTT. It encodes CASSLSGGDTEAFV. V gene TRBV7-9 combines with J gene TRBJ1-1; D remains unclear. Trimming cost V 2 bases and J 3 bases, with 10 bases left between them. Per the germline V gene, CDR1 is SEHNR and CDR2 is FQNEAQ (reference sequence). The CDR3 consists of 14 residues.

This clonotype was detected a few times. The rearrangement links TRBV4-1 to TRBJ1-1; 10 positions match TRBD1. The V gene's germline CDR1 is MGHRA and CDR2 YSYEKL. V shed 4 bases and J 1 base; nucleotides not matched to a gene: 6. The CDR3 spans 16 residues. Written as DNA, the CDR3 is TGCGCCAGCAGCCTTTGGGACAGGGGAAGGAACACTGAAGCTTTCTTT. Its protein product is CASSLWDRGRNTEAFF.

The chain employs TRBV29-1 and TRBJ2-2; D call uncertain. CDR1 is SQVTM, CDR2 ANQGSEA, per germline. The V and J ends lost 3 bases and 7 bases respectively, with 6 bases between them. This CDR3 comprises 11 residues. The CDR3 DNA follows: TGCAGCGTTGAGGGTGGCGGGGAGCTGTTTTTT. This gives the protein CSVEGGGELFF.

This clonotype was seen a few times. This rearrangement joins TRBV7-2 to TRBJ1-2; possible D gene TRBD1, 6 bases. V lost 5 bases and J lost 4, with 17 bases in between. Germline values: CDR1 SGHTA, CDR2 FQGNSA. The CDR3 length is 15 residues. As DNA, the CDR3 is TGTGCCAGCAGCCCCTCGGACAGCGAGATCTATGGCTACACCTTC. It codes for CASSPSDSEIYGYTF.

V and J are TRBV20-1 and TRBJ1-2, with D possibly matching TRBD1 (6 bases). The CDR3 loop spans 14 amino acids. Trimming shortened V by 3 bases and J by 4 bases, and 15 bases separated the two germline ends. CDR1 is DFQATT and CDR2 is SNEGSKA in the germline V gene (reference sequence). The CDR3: CSARGAGVVYGYTF. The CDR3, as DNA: TGCAGTGCTAGGGGGGCAGGGGTGGTCTATGGCTACACCTTC.

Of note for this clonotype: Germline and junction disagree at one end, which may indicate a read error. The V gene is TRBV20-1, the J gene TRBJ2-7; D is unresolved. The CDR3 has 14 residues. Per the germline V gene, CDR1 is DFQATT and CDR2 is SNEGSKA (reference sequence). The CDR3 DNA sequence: TGCAGTGCCCTCCTCCCAGAGAGCTCCTACGATCAGTACTTC. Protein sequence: CSALLPESSYDQYF.

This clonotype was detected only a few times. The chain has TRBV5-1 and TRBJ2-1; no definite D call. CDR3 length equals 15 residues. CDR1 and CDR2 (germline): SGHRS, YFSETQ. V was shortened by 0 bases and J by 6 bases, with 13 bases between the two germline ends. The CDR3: CASSLVPETGNEQFF. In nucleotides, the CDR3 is TGCGCCAGCAGCTTGGTCCCAGAAACGGGCAATGAGCAGTTCTTC.

The CDR3, as DNA: TGTGCCAGCGGCGGGAGATCTCAAGAGACCCAGTACTTC. Protein sequence: CASGGRSQETQYF. This chain uses TRBV7-9 with TRBJ2-5; TRBD2 matches 7 bases. This CDR3 has 13 amino acids. Trimming removed 8 bases from V and 2 bases from J; junction bases left unmatched: 5. The germline V gene has CDR1 SEHNR and CDR2 FQNEAQ (reference sequence).

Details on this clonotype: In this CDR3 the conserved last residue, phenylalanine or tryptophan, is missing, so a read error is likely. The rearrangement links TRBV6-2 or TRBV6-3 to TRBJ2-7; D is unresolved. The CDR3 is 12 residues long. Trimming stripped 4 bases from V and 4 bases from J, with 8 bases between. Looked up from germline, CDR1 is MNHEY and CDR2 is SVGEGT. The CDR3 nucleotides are TGTGCCAGCAGTTCCGAGGTTTACGAGCAGTACTCC. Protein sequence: CASSSEVYEQYS.

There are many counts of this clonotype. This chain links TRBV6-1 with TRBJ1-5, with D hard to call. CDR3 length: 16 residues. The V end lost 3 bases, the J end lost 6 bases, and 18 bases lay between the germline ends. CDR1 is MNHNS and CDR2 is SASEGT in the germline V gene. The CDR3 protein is CASSEVDGWLFQPQHF. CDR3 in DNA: TGTGCCAGCAGTGAGGTCGACGGTTGGTTATTTCAGCCCCAGCATTTT.

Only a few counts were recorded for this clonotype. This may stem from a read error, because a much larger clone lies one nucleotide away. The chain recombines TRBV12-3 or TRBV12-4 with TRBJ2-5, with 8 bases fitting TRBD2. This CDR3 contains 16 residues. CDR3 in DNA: TGTGCCAGCAGCGGGGGGGAGGACGCGACCGGAGAGACCAAGTACTTC. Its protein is CASSGGEDATGETKYF.

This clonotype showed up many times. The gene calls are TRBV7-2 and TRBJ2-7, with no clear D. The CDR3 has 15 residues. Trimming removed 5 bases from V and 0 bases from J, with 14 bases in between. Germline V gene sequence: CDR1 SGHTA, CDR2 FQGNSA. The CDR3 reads CASSPLMLSSYEQYF. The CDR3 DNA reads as TGTGCCAGCAGCCCCCTGATGTTAAGCTCCTACGAGCAGTACTTC.

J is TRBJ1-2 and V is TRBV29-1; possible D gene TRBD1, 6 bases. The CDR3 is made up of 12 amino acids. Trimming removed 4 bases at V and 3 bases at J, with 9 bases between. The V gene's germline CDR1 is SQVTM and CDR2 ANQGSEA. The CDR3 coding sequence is TGCAGCGTTGCGAGGACAGACTATGGCTACACCTTC. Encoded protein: CSVARTDYGYTF.

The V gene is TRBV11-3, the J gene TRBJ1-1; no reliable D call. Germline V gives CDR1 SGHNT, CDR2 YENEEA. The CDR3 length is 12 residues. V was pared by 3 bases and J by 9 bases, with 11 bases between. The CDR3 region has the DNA TGTGCCAGCAGCTTTTCCTCTGAGAAAGCTTTCTTT. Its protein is CASSFSSEKAFF.

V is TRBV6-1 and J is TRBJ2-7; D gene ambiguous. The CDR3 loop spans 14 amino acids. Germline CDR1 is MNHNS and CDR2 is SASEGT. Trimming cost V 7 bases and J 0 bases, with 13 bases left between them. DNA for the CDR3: TGTGCCAGCATCCTCGGGTTGAGCTCCTACGAGCAGTACTTC. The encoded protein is CASILGLSSYEQYF.

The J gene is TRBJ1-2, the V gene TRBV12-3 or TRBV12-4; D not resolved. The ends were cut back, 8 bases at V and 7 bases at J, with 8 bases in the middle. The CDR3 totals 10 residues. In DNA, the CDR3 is TGTGCCAGCGGAAAGGGTGGCTACACCTTC. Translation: CASGKGGYTF.

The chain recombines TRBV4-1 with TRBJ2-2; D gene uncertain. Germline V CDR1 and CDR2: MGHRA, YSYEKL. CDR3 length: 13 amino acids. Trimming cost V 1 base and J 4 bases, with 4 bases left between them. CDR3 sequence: CASSQAITGELFF. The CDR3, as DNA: TGCGCCAGCAGCCAAGCTATCACCGGGGAGCTGTTTTTT.

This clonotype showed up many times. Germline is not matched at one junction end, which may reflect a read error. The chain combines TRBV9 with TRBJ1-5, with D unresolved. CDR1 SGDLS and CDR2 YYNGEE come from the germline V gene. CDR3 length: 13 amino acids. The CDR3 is CASSVDQNQPQHF. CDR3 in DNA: TGTGCCAGCAGCGTAGATCAGAATCAACCCCAGCATTTT.